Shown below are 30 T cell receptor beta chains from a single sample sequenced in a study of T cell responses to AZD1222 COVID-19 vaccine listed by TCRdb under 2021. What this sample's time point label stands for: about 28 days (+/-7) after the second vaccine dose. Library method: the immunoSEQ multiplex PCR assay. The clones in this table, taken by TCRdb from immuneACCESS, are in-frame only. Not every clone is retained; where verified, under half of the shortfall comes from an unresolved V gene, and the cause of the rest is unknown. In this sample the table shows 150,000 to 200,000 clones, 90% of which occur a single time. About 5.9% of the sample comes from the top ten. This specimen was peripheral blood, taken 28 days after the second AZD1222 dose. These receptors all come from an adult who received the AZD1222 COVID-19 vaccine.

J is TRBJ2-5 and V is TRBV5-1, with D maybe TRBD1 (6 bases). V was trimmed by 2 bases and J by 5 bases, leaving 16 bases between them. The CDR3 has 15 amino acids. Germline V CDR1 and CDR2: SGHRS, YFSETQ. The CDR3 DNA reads TGCGCCAGCAGCTTTTCAGCAGGGGAAGGGGAGACCCAGTACTTC. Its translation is CASSFSAGEGETQYF.

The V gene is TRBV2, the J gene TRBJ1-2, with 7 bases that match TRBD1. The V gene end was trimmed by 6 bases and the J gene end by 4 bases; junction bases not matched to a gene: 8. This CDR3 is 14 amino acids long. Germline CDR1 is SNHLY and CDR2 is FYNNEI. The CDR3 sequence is CASRTGPSSYGYTF. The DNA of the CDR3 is TGTGCCAGCAGGACAGGGCCCTCGAGCTATGGCTACACCTTC.

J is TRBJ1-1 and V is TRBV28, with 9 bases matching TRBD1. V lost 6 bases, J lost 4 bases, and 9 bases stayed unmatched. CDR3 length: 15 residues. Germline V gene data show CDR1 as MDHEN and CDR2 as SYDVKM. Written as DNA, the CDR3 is TGTGCCAGCAGACCAAATGACAGGGGGGGCACTGAAGCTTTCTTT. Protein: CASRPNDRGGTEAFF.

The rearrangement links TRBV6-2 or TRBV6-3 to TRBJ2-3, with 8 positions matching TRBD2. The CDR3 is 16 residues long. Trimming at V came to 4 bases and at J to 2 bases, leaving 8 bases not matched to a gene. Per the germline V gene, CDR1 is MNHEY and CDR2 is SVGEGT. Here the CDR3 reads CASSLRGGRITDTQYF. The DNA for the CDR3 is TGTGCCAGCAGTTTACGGGGGGGGAGGATCACAGATACGCAGTATTTT.

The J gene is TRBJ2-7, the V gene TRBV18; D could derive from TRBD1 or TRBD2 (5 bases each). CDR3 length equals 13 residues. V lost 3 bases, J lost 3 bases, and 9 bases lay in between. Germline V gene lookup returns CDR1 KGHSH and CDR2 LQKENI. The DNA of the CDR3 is TGTGCCAGCTCACCGGGGACCTACTACGAGCAGTACTTC. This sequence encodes CASSPGTYYEQYF.

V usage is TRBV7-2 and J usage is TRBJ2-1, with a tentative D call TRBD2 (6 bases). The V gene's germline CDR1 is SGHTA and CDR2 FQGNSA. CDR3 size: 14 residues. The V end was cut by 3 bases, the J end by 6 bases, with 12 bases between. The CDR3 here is CASSLAGRPNEQFF. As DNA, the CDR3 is TGTGCCAGCAGCTTGGCGGGGCGACCCAATGAGCAGTTCTTC.

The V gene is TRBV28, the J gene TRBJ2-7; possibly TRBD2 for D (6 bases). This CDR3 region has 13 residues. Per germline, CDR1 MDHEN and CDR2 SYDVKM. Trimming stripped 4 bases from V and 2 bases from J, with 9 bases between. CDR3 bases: TGTGCCAGCAGTTGGGCGGGAACCTACGAGCAGTACTTC. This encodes CASSWAGTYEQYF.

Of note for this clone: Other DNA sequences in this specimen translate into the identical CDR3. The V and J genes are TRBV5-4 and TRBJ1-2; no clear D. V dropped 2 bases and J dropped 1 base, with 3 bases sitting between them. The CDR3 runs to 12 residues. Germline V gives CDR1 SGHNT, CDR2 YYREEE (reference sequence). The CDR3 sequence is CASSLDNYGYTF. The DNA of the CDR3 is TGTGCCAGCAGCTTAGATAACTATGGCTACACCTTC.

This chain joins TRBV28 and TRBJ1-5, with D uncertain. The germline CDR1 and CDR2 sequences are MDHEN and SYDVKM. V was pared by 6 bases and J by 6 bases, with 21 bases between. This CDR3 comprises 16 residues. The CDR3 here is CASSPGGTAHGQPQHF. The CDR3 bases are TGTGCCAGCAGCCCTGGTGGAACAGCACACGGTCAGCCCCAGCATTTT.

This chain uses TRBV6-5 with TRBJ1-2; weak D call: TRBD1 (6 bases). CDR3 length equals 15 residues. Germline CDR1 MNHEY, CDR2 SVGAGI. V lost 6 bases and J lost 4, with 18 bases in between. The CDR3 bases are TGTGCCAGCAGGTCGGGAGGGGGGGTAGGCTATGGCTACACCTTC. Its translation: CASRSGGGVGYGYTF.

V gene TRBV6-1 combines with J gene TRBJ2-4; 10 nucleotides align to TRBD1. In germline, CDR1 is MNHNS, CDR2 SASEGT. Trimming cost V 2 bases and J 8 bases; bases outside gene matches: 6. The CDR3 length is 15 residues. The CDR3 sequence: CASSEWAGQGYIQYF. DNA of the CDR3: TGTGCCAGCAGTGAATGGGCGGGACAGGGGTACATTCAGTACTTC.

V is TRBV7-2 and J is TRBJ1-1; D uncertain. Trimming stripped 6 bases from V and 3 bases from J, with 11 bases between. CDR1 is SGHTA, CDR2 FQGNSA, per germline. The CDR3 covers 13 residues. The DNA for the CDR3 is TGTGCCAGCAGGTCATATACGGACACTGAAGCTTTCTTT. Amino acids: CASRSYTDTEAFF.

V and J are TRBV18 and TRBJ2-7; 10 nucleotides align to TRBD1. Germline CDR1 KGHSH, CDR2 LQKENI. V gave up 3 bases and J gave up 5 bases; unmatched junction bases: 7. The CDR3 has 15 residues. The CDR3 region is CASSPLDRGMHEQYF. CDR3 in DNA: TGTGCCAGCTCACCTCTGGACAGGGGGATGCACGAGCAGTACTTC.

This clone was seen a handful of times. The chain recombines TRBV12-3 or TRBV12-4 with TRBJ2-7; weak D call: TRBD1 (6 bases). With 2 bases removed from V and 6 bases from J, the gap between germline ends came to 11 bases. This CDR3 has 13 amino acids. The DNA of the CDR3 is TGTGCCAGCAGTTTACAGCAGGGGAGCGAGCAGTACTTC. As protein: CASSLQQGSEQYF.

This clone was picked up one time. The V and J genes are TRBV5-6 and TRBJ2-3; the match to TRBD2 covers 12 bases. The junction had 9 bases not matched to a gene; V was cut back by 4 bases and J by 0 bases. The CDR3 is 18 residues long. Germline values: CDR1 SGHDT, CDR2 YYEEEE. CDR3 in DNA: TGTGCCAGCAGCCTCTACCGACTAGCGGGGGAAAGCACAGATACGCAGTATTTT. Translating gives CASSLYRLAGESTDTQYF. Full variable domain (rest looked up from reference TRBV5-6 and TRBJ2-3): DAGVTQSPTHLIKTRGQQVTLRCSPKSGHDTVSWYQQALGQGPQFIFQYYEEEERQRGNFPDRFSGHQFPNYSSELNVNALLLGDSALYLCASSLYRLAGESTDTQYFGPGTRLTVL.

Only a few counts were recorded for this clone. CDR3 region: CASSPPTGPVRGTGELFF. Here the CDR3 DNA reads TGTGCCAGCTCACCTCCGACAGGGCCGGTACGGGGCACCGGGGAGCTGTTTTTT. The gene calls are TRBV18 and TRBJ2-2; 7 bases align to TRBD1. J lost 4 bases, V lost 3 bases, and 14 bases had no gene match. Germline loops: CDR1 KGHSH, CDR2 LQKENI. The CDR3 has 18 residues.

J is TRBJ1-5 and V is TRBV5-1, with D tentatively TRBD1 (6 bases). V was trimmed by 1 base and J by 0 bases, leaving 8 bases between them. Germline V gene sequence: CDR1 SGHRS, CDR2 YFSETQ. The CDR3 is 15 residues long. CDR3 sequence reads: CASSLTGNSNQPQHF. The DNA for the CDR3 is TGCGCCAGCAGCTTGACAGGGAATAGCAATCAGCCCCAGCATTTT.

The CDR3 region is CASSSRAGNTIYF. CDR3 sequence (DNA): TGTGCCAGTAGTAGCAGGGCTGGAAACACCATATATTTT. V usage is TRBV19 and J usage is TRBJ1-3, with a possible D match to TRBD1 (5 bases). Germline CDR1 and CDR2: LNHDA and SQIVND (reference sequence). V lost 4 bases, J lost 2 bases, and 6 bases lay in between. The CDR3 is made up of 13 amino acids.

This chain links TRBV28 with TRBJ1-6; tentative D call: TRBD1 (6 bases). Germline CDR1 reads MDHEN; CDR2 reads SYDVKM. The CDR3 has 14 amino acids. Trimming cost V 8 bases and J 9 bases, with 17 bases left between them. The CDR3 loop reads CASSPQGLSSPLHF. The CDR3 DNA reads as TGTGCCAGCTCTCCACAGGGCCTTAGTTCACCCCTCCACTTT.

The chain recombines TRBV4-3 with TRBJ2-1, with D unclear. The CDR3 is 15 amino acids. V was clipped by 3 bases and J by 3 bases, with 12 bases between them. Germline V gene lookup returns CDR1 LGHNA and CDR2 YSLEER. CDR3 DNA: TGCGCCAGCAGCCAGTACCATGGGTTCTACAATGAGCAGTTCTTC. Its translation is CASSQYHGFYNEQFF.

Here the CDR3 reads CASSERGTGSFGANVLTF. The CDR3 DNA follows: TGTGCCAGCAGTGAACGTGGGACAGGATCTTTCGGGGCCAACGTCCTGACTTTC. This sequence joins TRBV2 and TRBJ2-6, with TRBD1 matching over 8 bases. The J segment lost 4 bases and the V segment lost 2 bases, leaving 10 bases of the junction unmatched. This CDR3 has 18 residues. CDR1 and CDR2 from the germline V gene are SNHLY and FYNNEI.

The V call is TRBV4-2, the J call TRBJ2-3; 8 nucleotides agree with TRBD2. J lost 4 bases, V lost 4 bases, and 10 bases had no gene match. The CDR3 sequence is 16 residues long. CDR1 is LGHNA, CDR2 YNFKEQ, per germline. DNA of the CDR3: TGTGCCAGCAGCCCCCGGGGTAGCGGGGTCCCAGATACGCAGTATTTT. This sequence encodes CASSPRGSGVPDTQYF.

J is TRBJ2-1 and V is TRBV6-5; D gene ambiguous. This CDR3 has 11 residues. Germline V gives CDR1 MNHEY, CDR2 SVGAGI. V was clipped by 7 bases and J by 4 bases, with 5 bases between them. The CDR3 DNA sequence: TGTGCCAGCAATTATTACAATGAGCAGTTCTTC. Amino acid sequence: CASNYYNEQFF.

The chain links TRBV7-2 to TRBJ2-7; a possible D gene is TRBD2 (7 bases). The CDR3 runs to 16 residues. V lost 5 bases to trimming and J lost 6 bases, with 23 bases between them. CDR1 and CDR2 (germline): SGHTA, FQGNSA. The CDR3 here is CASSPSGGGGSIEQYF. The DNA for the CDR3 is TGTGCCAGCAGCCCAAGTGGTGGGGGCGGGAGCATCGAGCAGTACTTC. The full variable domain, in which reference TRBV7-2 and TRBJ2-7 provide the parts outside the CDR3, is GAGVSQSPSNKVTEKGKDVELRCDPISGHTALYWYRQSLGQGLEFLIYFQGNSAPDKSGLPSDRFSAERTGGSVSTLTIQRTQQEDSAVYLCASSPSGGGGSIEQYFGPGTRLTVT.

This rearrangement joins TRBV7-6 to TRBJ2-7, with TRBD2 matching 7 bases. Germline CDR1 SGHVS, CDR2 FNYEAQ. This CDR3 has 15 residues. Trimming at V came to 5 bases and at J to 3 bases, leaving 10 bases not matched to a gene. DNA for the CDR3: TGTGCCAGCAGCCCGTGGGGGGGAGAGGGCTACGAGCAGTACTTC. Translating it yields CASSPWGGEGYEQYF.

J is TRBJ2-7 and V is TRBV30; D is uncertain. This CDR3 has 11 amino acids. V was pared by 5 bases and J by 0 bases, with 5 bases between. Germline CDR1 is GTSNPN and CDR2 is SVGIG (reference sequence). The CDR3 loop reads CAWSPSYEQYF. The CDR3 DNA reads TGTGCCTGGTCTCCCTCCTACGAGCAGTACTTC. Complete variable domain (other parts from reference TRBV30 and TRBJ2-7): SQTIHQWPATLVQPVGSPLSLECTVEGTSNPNLYWYRQAAGRGLQLLFYSVGIGQISSEVPQNLSASRPQDRQFILSSKKLLLSDSGFYLCAWSPSYEQYFGPGTRLTVT.

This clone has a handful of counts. The chain's CDR3 is CASHYGAQGSYEQYF. The DNA of the CDR3 is TGTGCCAGCCATTATGGGGCTCAAGGATCCTACGAGCAGTACTTC. The chain joins TRBV6-5 to TRBJ2-7; possibly TRBD1 for D (5 bases). Between the trimmed V and J ends, which lost 8 bases and 1 base, there was a span of 18 bases. The CDR3 runs to 15 residues. Germline-derived CDR1 and CDR2 are MNHEY and SVGAGI.

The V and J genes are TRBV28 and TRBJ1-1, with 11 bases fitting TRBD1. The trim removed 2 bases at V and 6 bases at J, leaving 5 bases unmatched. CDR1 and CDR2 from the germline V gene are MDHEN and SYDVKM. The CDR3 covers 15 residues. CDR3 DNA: TGTGCCAGCAGTTTACCTGGACAGGGGGCGGCTGAAGCTTTCTTT. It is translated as CASSLPGQGAAEAFF.

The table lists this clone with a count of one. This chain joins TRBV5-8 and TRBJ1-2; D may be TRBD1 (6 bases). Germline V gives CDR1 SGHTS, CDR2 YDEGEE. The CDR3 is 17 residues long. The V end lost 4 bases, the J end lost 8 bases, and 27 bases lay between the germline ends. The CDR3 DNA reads TGTGCCAGCAGCCCACTAGACCAGGGGCTGATACTATGGGGCTACACCTTC. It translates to CASSPLDQGLILWGYTF. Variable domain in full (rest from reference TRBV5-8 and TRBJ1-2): EAGVTQSPTHLIKTRGQQATLRCSPISGHTSVYWYQQALGLGLQFLLWYDEGEERNRGNFPPRFSGRQFPNYSSELNVNALELEDSALYLCASSPLDQGLILWGYTFGSGTRLTVV.

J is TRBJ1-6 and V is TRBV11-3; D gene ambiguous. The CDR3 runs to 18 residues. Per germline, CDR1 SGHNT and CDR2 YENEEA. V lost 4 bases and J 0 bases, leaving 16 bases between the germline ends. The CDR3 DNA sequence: TGTGCCAGCAGCTCCCCTTTAACCAAGCCCTCCTATAATTCACCCCTCCACTTT. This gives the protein CASSSPLTKPSYNSPLHF.